This TCR beta chain was observed in a study of blood T cell repertoires in COVID-19. The overall study: Cohort 3 recovery required two negative PCRs, clearance, or symptom resolution.

Germline CDR1 reads MRHNA; CDR2 reads SNTAGT. CDR3 size: 14 residues. V lost 3 bases, J lost 5 bases, and 6 bases stayed unmatched. The repertoire was sequenced with immunoSEQ multiplex PCR; TCRdb's copy has only in-frame clones and lacks some. The sample contains more than 200,000 clones, roughly 84% of which appear only once. This clone was observed once. Sequenced material: PBMCs or T cells enriched from blood (not recorded which). The TCR sequence derives from a man aged 30-40 years in a cohort exposed to, infected with or recovered from COVID-19 (not recorded which). The rearrangement uses TRBV6-4 and TRBJ1-1; 7 bases agree with TRBD1. The CDR3 nucleotides are TGTGCCAGCAGTGAAAAGGGGGCTGTGACTGAAGCTTTCTTT. This translates into CASSEKGAVTEAFF.